This T cell receptor beta chain appears in the sequencing data of a study of blood T cell repertoires in COVID-19. TCRdb's copy holds only in-frame clones and misses some; the assay was immunoSEQ multiplex PCR. Of under 250,000 clones listed, 85% are singletons. The germline V and J ends were trimmed by 1 base and 2 bases, with 16 bases remaining between them. The length of the CDR3 is 17 residues. Per germline, CDR1 SNHLY and CDR2 FYNNEI. The clonotype comes from a man aged 50-60 years who had recovered from COVID-19. Sequencing was carried out using peripheral blood. The chain carries TRBV2 and TRBJ2-3, with D possibly being TRBD2 (7 bases). Written as DNA, the CDR3 is TGTGCCAGCAGTGAAGGGTTGGGGGGGCCCATCACAGATACGCAGTATTTT. Translated: CASSEGLGGPITDTQYF.